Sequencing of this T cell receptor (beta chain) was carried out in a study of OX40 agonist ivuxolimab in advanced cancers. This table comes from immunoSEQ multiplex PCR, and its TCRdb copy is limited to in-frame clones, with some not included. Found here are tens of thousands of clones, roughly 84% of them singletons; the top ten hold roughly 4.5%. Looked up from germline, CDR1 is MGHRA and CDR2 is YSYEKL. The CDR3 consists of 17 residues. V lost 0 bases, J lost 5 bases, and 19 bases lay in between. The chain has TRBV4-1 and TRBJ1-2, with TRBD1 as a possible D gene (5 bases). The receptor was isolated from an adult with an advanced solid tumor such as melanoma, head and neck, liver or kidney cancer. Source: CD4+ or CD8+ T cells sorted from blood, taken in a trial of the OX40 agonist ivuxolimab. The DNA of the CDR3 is TGCGCCAGCAGCCAAGATAGGAGGGGACGGAGTGGTTATGGCTACACCTTC. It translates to CASSQDRRGRSGYGYTF.